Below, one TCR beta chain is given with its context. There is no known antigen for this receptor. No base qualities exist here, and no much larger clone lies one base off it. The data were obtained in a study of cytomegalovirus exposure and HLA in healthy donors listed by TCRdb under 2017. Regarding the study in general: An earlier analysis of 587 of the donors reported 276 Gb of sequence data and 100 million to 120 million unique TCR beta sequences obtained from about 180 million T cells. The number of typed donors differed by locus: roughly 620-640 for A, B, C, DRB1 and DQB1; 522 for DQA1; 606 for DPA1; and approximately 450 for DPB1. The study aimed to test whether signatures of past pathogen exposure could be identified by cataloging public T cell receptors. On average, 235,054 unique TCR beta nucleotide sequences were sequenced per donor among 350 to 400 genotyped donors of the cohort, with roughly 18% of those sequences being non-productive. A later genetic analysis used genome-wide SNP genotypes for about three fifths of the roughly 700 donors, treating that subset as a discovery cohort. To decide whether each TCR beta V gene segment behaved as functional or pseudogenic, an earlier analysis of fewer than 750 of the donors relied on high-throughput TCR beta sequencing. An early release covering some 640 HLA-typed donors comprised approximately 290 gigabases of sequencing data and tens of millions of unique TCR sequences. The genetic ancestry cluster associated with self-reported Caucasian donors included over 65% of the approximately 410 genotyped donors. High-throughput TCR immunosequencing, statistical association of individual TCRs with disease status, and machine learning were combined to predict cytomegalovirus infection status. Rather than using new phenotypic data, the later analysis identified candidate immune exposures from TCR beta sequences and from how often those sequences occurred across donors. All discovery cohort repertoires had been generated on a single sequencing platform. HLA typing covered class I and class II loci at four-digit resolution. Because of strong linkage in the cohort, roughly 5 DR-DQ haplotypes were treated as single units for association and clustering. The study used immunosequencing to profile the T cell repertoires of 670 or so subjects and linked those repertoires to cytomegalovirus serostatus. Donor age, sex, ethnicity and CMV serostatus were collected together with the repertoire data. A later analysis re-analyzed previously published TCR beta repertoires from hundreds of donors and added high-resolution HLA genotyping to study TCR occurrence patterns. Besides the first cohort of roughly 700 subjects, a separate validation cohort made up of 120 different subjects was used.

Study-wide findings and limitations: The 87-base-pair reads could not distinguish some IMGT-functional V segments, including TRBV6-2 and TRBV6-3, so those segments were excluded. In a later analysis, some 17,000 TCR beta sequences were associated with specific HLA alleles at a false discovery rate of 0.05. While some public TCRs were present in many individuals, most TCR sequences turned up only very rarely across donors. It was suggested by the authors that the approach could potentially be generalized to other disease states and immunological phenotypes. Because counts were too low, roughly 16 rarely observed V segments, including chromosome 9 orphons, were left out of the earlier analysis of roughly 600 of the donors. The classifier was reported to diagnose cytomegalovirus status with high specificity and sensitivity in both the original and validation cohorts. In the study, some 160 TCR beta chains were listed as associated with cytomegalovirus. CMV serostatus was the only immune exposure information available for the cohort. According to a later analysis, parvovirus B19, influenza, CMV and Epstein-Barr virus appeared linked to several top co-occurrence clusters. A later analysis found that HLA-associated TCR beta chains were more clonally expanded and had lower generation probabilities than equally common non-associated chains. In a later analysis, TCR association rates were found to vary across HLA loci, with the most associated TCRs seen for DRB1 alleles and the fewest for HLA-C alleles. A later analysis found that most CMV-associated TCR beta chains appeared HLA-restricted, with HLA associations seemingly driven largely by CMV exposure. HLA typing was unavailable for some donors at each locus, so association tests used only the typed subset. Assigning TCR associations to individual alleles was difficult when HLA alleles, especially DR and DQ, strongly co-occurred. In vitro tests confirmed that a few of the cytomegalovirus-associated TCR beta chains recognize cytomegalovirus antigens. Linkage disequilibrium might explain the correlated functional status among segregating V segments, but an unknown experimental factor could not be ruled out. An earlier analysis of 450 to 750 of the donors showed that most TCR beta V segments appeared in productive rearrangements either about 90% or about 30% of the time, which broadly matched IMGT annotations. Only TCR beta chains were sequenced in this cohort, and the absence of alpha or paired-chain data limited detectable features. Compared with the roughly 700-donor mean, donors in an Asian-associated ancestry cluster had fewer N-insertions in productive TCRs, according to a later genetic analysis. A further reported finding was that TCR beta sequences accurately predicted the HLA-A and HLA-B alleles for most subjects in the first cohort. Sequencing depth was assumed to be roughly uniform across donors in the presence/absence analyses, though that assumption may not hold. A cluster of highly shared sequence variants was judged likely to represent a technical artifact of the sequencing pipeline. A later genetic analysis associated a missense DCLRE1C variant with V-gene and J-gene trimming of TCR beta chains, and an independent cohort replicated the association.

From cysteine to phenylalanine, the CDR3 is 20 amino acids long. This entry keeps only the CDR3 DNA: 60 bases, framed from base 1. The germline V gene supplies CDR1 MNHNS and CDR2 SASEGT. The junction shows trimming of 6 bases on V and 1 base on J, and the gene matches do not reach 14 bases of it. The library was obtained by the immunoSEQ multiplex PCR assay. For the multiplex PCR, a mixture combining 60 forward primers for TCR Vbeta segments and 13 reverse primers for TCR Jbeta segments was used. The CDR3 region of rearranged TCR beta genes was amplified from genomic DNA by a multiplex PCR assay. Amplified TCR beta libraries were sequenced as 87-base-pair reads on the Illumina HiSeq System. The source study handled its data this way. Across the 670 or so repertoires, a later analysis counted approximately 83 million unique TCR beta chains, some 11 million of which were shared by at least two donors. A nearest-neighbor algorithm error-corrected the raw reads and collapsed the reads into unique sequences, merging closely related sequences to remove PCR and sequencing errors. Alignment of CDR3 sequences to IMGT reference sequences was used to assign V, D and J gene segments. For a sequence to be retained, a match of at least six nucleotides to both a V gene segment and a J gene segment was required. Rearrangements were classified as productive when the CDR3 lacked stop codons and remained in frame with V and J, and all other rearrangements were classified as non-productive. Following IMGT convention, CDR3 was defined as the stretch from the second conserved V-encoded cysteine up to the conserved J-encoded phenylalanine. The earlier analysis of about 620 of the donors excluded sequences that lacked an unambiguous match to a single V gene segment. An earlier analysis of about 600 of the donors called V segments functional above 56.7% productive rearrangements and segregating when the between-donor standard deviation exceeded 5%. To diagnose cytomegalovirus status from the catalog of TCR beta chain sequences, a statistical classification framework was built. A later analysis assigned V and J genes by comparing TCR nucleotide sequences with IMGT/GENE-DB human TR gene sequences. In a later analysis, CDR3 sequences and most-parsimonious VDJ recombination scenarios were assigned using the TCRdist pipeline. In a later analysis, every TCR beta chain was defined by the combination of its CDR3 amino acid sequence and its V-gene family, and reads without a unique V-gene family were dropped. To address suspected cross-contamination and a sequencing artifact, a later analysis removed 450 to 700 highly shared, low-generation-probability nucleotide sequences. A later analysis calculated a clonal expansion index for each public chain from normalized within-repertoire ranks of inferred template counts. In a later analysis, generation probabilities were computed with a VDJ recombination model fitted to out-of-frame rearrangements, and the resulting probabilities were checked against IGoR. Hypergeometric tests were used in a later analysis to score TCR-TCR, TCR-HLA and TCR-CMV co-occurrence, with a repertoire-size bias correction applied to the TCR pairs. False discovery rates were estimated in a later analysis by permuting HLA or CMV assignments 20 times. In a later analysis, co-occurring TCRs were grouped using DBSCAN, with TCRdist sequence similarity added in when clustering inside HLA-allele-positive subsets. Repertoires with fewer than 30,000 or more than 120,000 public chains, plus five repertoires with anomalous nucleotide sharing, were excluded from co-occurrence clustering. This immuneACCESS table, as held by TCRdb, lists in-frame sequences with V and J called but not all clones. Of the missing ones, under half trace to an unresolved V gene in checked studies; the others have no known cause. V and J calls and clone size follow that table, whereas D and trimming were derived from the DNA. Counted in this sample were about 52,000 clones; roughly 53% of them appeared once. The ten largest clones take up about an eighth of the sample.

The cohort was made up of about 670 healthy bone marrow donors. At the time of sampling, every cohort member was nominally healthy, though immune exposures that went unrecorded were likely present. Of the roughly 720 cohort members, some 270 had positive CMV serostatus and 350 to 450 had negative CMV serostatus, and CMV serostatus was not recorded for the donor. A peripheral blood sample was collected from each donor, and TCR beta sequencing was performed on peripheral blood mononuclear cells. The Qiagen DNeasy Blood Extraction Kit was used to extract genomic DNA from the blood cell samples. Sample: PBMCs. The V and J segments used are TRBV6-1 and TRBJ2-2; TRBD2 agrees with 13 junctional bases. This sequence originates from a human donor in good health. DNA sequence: TGTGCCAGCAGCGAACGGGAGGGACTAGCGGGGAGAAGGAACACCGGGGAGCTGTTTTTT. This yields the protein CASSEREGLAGRRNTGELFF.